This T cell receptor beta chain was retrieved from a study of T cells in Graves' hyperthyroidism and ophthalmopathy. Study-wide findings and caveats: A model of 13 V-J pairs discriminated ophthalmopathy from stable hyperthyroidism.

Researchers amplified the TCR beta CDR3 regions from RNA transcripts. A first-round RT-PCR of the TCR CDR3 used the HTBI primer set. Each CDR3 protein gets one entry after TCRdb re-called the multiplex PCR reads with MiXCR. This table has approximately 380,000 distinct CDR3 sequences, around an eighth appearing once. From germline, CDR1 is MNHNS and CDR2 SASEGT. The length of the CDR3 is 15 residues. Trimming pared 5 bases from V and 0 bases from J, leaving 11 bases between. Patients were excluded for uncontrolled infection, other autoimmune disease, pregnancy or lactation. Clinical symptoms, serum thyroxine and TRAb, thyroid ultrasound and orbital computed tomography together formed the diagnostic basis. This clonotype was observed many times. Its antigen is not identified.

This rearrangement joins TRBV6-1 to TRBJ2-1; maybe TRBD1 (6 bases). What was sequenced was blood. This TCR was recovered from a man aged 45-65 years with Graves' ophthalmopathy. CDR3 loop: CASSSRDNSYNEQFF. The DNA for the CDR3 is TGTGCCAGCAGTTCCCGGGACAACTCCTACAATGAGCAGTTCTTC.